The 19 T cell receptor beta chains below were found in one sample sequenced in a study of T cell responses to AZD1222 COVID-19 vaccine (dated by TCRdb to the early 2020s). The sample's time point label, decoded: baseline before first vaccination. Library prep was done by the immunoSEQ multiplex PCR assay. Here the immuneACCESS table is served through TCRdb, limited to in-frame sequences with V and J called. Missing clones are a known gap in these copies; in checked studies unresolved V genes cover under half, and the rest lacks a known reason. A total of 85,000 to 90,000 clones appear in this sample, approximately 90% of them only once. The ten top clones hold over 2% of the sample. The sequencing here drew on peripheral blood, taken on day 0 of AZD1222 vaccination. The source of these receptors is an adult in good health.

The J gene is TRBJ1-1, the V gene TRBV12-2; TRBD1, the D gene given by the table, was not confirmed from the DNA. TRBV12-2 is a pseudogene locus. The CDR3 has 14 amino acids. CDR3 sequence: CASRASPGQREAFF. CDR3 coding DNA: TGTGCAAGTCGCGCTTCACCTGGGCAACGTGAAGCTTTCTTT.

The chain links TRBV15 to TRBJ2-7; D remains unclear. V lost 3 bases to trimming and J lost 7 bases, with 13 bases between them. CDR3 size: 13 residues. Germline lookup yields CDR1 LNHNV and CDR2 YYDKDF (reference sequence). In DNA form, the CDR3 reads TGTGCCACCAGCAGTTCCCTGGCGGCAGAGCAGTACTTC. Encoded protein: CATSSSLAAEQYF.

The chain uses TRBV19 and TRBJ2-1; 8 bases line up with TRBD2. Germline V gene data show CDR1 as LNHDA and CDR2 as SQIVND (reference sequence). The J segment lost 5 bases and the V segment lost 6 bases, leaving 12 bases of the junction unmatched. The CDR3 covers 16 residues. The CDR3 nucleotides are TGTGCCAGTAGGGTTAGCGGGACCCGATCGGACAATGAGCAGTTCTTC. It yields the protein CASRVSGTRSDNEQFF. Full variable domain (rest looked up from reference TRBV19 and TRBJ2-1): DGGITQSPKYLFRKEGQNVTLSCEQNLNHDAMYWYRQDPGQGLRLIYYSQIVNDFQKGDIAEGYSVSREKKESFPLTVTSAQKNPTAFYLCASRVSGTRSDNEQFFGPGTRLTVL.

This chain connects TRBV5-1 to TRBJ2-1, with a weak D call TRBD2 (6 bases). There are 14 residues in the CDR3. The V gene's germline CDR1 is SGHRS and CDR2 YFSETQ. Trimming removed 4 bases from V and 4 bases from J, with 12 bases in between. CDR3 sequence reads: CASSPDYPYNEQFF. The CDR3 region has the DNA TGCGCCAGCAGCCCGGACTACCCATACAATGAGCAGTTCTTC.

This clone was seen once. The V call is TRBV10-3, the J call TRBJ1-5, with D perhaps TRBD1 (5 bases). V was trimmed by 6 bases and J by 3 bases, leaving 9 bases between them. The CDR3 extends over 13 amino acids. Germline V CDR1 and CDR2: ENHRY, SYGVKD. In DNA form, the CDR3 reads TGTGCCATCAGCCAGGGAGACAATCAGCCCCAGCATTTT. It translates to CAISQGDNQPQHF.

In its sample, this clone was seen a few times. The V call is TRBV15, the J call TRBJ2-1; D is ambiguous. V lost 5 bases, J lost 6 bases, and 17 bases lay in between. Germline V lookup: CDR1 LNHNV, CDR2 YYDKDF (reference sequence). This CDR3 is built from 15 residues. Here the CDR3 DNA reads TGTGCCACCAGCGGCGGTGTCCTGTTTGGCAATGAGCAGTTCTTC. Amino acid sequence: CATSGGVLFGNEQFF.

The chain uses TRBV9 and TRBJ2-2, with a weak D call TRBD2 (6 bases). CDR1 and CDR2 (germline): SGDLS, YYNGEE. This CDR3 is 16 amino acids long. The V end was cut by 0 bases, the J end by 2 bases, with 11 bases between. CDR3 DNA: TGTGCCAGCAGCGTAGTCGGGGGTCTTAACACCGGGGAGCTGTTTTTT. Protein sequence: CASSVVGGLNTGELFF.

The chain employs TRBV9 and TRBJ2-1; D is perhaps TRBD2 (5 bases). Germline assignment: CDR1 SGDLS and CDR2 YYNGEE. V shed 0 bases and J shed 6 bases, with 13 bases lying between them. There are 15 residues in the CDR3. The CDR3 DNA reads as TGTGCCAGCAGCGTAGGTCTCGGGATCGGCAATGAGCAGTTCTTC. Amino acid sequence: CASSVGLGIGNEQFF.

V gene TRBV7-2 combines with J gene TRBJ2-1, with a possible D match to TRBD2 (6 bases). Trimming pared 1 base from V and 2 bases from J, leaving 15 bases between. The CDR3 sequence is 17 residues long. Germline-derived CDR1 and CDR2 are SGHTA and FQGNSA. The chain's CDR3 is CASSLGGSGRPYNEQFF. The DNA for the CDR3 is TGTGCCAGCAGCTTAGGTGGTAGCGGTAGACCCTACAATGAGCAGTTCTTC. The whole variable domain, remainder taken from reference TRBV7-2 and TRBJ2-1, is GAGVSQSPSNKVTEKGKDVELRCDPISGHTALYWYRQSLGQGLEFLIYFQGNSAPDKSGLPSDRFSAERTGGSVSTLTIQRTQQEDSAVYLCASSLGGSGRPYNEQFFGPGTRLTVL.

The chain combines TRBV4-1 with TRBJ1-3; D is possibly TRBD1 (5 bases). The CDR3 totals 16 residues. The V end lost 2 bases, the J end lost 8 bases, and 19 bases lay between the germline ends. In germline, CDR1 is MGHRA, CDR2 YSYEKL. CDR3 DNA sequence: TGCGCCAGCAGCCAACTGCCCGGGGCTGGTTGGGACACCATATATTTT. Protein sequence: CASSQLPGAGWDTIYF.

The chain links TRBV18 to TRBJ1-1; D is perhaps TRBD1 (6 bases). The CDR3 runs 14 residues. V gave up 8 bases and J gave up 1 base, with 14 bases separating them. CDR1 is KGHSH, CDR2 LQKENI, per germline. CDR3 residues: CASTDRDKNTEAFF. The CDR3 region has the DNA TGTGCCAGCACAGACCGGGACAAGAACACTGAAGCTTTCTTT.

V and J are TRBV6-5 and TRBJ1-5, with D hard to call. The CDR3 extends over 13 amino acids. Germline V gene sequence: CDR1 MNHEY, CDR2 SVGAGI. Trimming stripped 6 bases from V and 1 base from J, with 7 bases between. The CDR3 nucleotides are TGTGCCAGCAGACTAACAAGCAATCAGCCCCAGCATTTT. Residues: CASRLTSNQPQHF.

The J gene is TRBJ2-3, the V gene TRBV7-8, with 12 bases identical to TRBD2. Germline-derived CDR1 and CDR2 are SGHVS and FQNEAQ. The CDR3 has 16 amino acids. Unmatched junction bases numbered 4, after V lost 2 bases and J lost 4 bases. The CDR3 loop reads CASSLPLAGGPDTQYF. In nucleotides, the CDR3 is TGTGCCAGCAGCTTACCCCTAGCGGGAGGGCCAGATACGCAGTATTTT.

This clone was seen once. The V call is TRBV6-1, the J call TRBJ2-2; D is undetermined. CDR3 length: 14 residues. V shed 1 base and J shed 5 bases, with 8 bases lying between them. Germline CDR1 MNHNS, CDR2 SASEGT. CDR3 residues: CASSEGLKTGELFF. CDR3 DNA sequence: TGTGCCAGCAGTGAAGGGCTGAAAACCGGGGAGCTGTTTTTT.

This rearrangement joins TRBV15 to TRBJ2-1; TRBD2 agrees at 9 bases. Germline CDR1 LNHNV, CDR2 YYDKDF (reference sequence). The CDR3 spans 17 residues. V trimming: 0 bases; J trimming: 0 bases; junction bases outside the gene matches: 3. CDR3 DNA: TGTGCCACCAGCAGAGAAGGTAGCGGGGGCTCCTACAATGAGCAGTTCTTC. This gives the protein CATSREGSGGSYNEQFF.

The rearrangement links TRBV6-1 to TRBJ2-1; 8 nucleotides agree with TRBD2. The CDR3 is 15 residues long. V was clipped by 6 bases and J by 0 bases; unmatched bases: 4. Per germline, CDR1 MNHNS and CDR2 SASEGT. The CDR3 DNA follows: TGTGCCAGCAGAACGGGAGGGTCCTCCTACAATGAGCAGTTCTTC. Its protein is CASRTGGSSYNEQFF.

The chain uses TRBV3-1 (or the pseudogene TRBV3-2) and TRBJ2-2; D is unclear. Germline CDR1 LGHDT, CDR2 YNNKEL (reference sequence). This CDR3 is built from 11 residues. V was trimmed by 1 base and J by 7 bases, leaving 1 base between them. DNA for the CDR3: TGTGCCAGCAGCCAAGTCGGGGAGCTGTTTTTT. Its protein product is CASSQVGELFF.

The genes are TRBV3-1 (or the pseudogene TRBV3-2) and TRBJ1-3; the D gene is possibly TRBD1 (6 bases). CDR3 size: 16 residues. Per germline, CDR1 LGHDT and CDR2 YNNKEL (reference sequence). V was trimmed by 0 bases and J by 9 bases, leaving 18 bases between them. CDR3 nucleotide sequence: TGTGCCAGCAGCCAAGAGGGGGCGTCCAGAGGGGGCACCATATATTTT. This translates into CASSQEGASRGGTIYF.

This clone was seen a single time. V and J are TRBV15 and TRBJ2-3; 7 nucleotides match TRBD2. V lost 0 bases and J lost 2; bases outside the gene matches: 20. The CDR3 sequence is 21 residues long. Germline-derived CDR1 and CDR2 are LNHNV and YYDKDF (reference sequence). For the CDR3, the DNA is TGTGCCACCAGCAGAGATCGGGGAGGGACGACCACCTTGGGGCCCACAGATACGCAGTATTTT. Encoded protein: CATSRDRGGTTTLGPTDTQYF.